The 8 T cell receptor beta chains below were found in one sample sequenced in a study of shared clonotypes between healthy human individuals. Sequencing was performed with immunoSEQ multiplex PCR; in TCRdb, only in-frame clones are kept and a portion is missing. Of roughly 2.5 million clones in the sample, around nine tenths were seen once. Sequencing was done on a sample of naive CD4+ T cells sorted from blood. This sample's subset: CD45RA+ positively selected. These receptors were taken from a man younger than 35 in good health.

CDR3 amino acids: CASRPPGGEATGELFF. The CDR3 DNA reads as TGCGCCAGCAGGCCGCCAGGGGGGGAGGCCACCGGGGAGCTGTTTTTT. This chain joins TRBV5-1 and TRBJ2-2; D assignment may be TRBD1 or TRBD2 (7 bases each). This CDR3 comprises 16 residues. Trimming took off 5 bases at V and 4 bases at J, with 18 bases between the two ends. Germline V gene data show CDR1 as SGHRS and CDR2 as YFSETQ.

The chain combines TRBV5-4 with TRBJ2-5; D possibly corresponds to TRBD2 (5 bases). With the DNA end fitting TRBJ2-7 better, the J assignment may be wrong. CDR3 length: 16 amino acids. The germline CDR1 and CDR2 sequences are SGHNT and YYREEE (reference sequence). The CDR3 here is CASSLAGGLSSYEQYF. As DNA, the CDR3 is TGTGCCAGCAGCTTGGCCGGCGGGCTAAGCTCCTACGAGCAGTACTTC.

In the case of this clone: This sample includes further DNA sequences coding for the same CDR3. This sequence joins TRBV28 and TRBJ2-3; D is uncertain. The V end was cut by 6 bases, the J end by 2 bases, with 6 bases between. Per the germline V gene, CDR1 is MDHEN and CDR2 is SYDVKM. The CDR3 covers 12 residues. CDR3 protein: CASRETTDTQYF. DNA for the CDR3: TGTGCCAGCAGGGAAACCACAGATACGCAGTATTTT.

This chain connects TRBV29-1 to TRBJ2-2; 7 nucleotides match TRBD2. V shed 4 bases, J shed 6 bases, and the junction held 5 bases outside the gene matches. CDR3 length equals 13 residues. Germline CDR1 is SQVTM and CDR2 is ANQGSEA. Here the CDR3 reads CSVGELAPGELFF. Written as DNA, the CDR3 is TGCAGCGTTGGGGAACTAGCGCCCGGGGAGCTGTTTTTT.

J is TRBJ2-7 and V is TRBV18; D remains unclear. V was cut by 3 bases and J by 5 bases, with 14 bases left in between. The CDR3 spans 14 residues. Germline assignment: CDR1 KGHSH and CDR2 LQKENI. Here the CDR3 reads CASSPAVSPNEQYF. The CDR3 DNA reads TGTGCCAGCTCACCGGCGGTATCTCCTAACGAGCAGTACTTC.

The chain couples TRBV27 to TRBJ2-3; D gene ambiguous. There are 12 residues in the CDR3. The germline V gene encodes CDR1 MNHEY and CDR2 SMNVEV (reference sequence). Trimming took 4 bases from V and 8 from J, leaving 10 bases between them. This CDR3 is CASSYEAFTQYF. In DNA form, the CDR3 reads TGTGCCAGCAGTTACGAAGCCTTTACGCAGTATTTT.

The chain has TRBV5-1 and TRBJ2-2; no clear D gene. This CDR3 has 13 residues. Per the germline V gene, CDR1 is SGHRS and CDR2 is YFSETQ. The germline V and J ends were trimmed by 4 bases and 0 bases, with 4 bases remaining between them. The CDR3 region is CASSEANTGELFF. Written as DNA, the CDR3 is TGCGCCAGCAGCGAAGCGAACACCGGGGAGCTGTTTTTT.

This rearrangement joins TRBV25-1 to TRBJ2-7, with 8 positions matching TRBD1. The CDR3 extends over 13 amino acids. J was trimmed by 3 bases and V by 7 bases; bases with no gene match: 5. Looked up from germline, CDR1 is MGHDK and CDR2 is SYGVNS. The CDR3 sequence: CASTRTGNYEQYF. The DNA for the CDR3 is TGTGCCAGCACCCGGACAGGGAACTACGAGCAGTACTTC.